This TCR beta chain was found in a study of sequential checkpoint blockade in melanoma. Overall study: Arm A got nivolumab then ipilimumab; arm B the reverse, 1:1. Both treatment sequences were followed by maintenance nivolumab.

This clone was counted only a few times. The CDR3 consists of 16 residues. V dropped 4 bases and J dropped 1; count of bases not matched to a gene: 5. Per the germline V gene, CDR1 is ENHRY and CDR2 is SYGVKD. Treatment reported: randomized to nivolumab then ipilimumab (arm A) or the reverse (arm B). None of the patients previously received DNA-damaging chemotherapy. Sorted cells were live CD3+CD8+, lacking CD19 and CD56, from PBMCs. Sequenced by immunoSEQ multiplex PCR; TCRdb stores in-frame clones only, minus some. The sample shows about 17,000 clones, 72% of them seen only once. This TCR derives from a human donor with melanoma. The V gene is TRBV10-3, the J gene TRBJ2-2; 8 nucleotides agree with TRBD2. This specimen consisted of CD8+ T cells sorted from blood (inferred from file names), obtained from a patient given nivolumab and ipilimumab in sequence. CDR3 bases: TGTGCCATCAGTGGATCGGCGGGGGGGAACACCGGGGAGCTGTTTTTT. Its protein is CAISGSAGGNTGELFF.